One and the same sample provided the 27 T cell receptor beta chains below, sequenced in a study of T cells in Graves' hyperthyroidism and ophthalmopathy. TCR beta CDR3 region amplification was performed from RNA transcripts. First-round RT-PCR targeting the TCR CDR3 was performed with the HTBI primer set. TCRdb re-derived calls from the multiplex PCR reads in MiXCR, one entry per CDR3 protein. Here the sample spans about 840,000 distinct CDR3 sequences, roughly 40% being singletons. Sequences were obtained from blood. The receptors stem from a man aged 18 to 30 with Graves' hyperthyroidism.

The table lists this clonotype with many counts. J is TRBJ1-1 and V is TRBV29-1; TRBD1 aligns across 8 bases. The CDR3 totals 9 residues. Germline values: CDR1 SQVTM, CDR2 ANQGSEA. The trim removed 4 bases at V and 14 bases at J, leaving 3 bases unmatched. DNA of the CDR3: TGCAGCGTTGGGACAGGGCCGTTCTTT. It yields the protein CSVGTGPFF.

This chain uses TRBV29-1 with TRBJ2-7; 12 bases agree with TRBD1. The CDR3 runs to 13 residues. The V gene's germline CDR1 is SQVTM and CDR2 ANQGSEA. V was pared by 8 bases and J by 3 bases, with 5 bases of the junction left unmatched. In DNA, the CDR3 is TGCAGCTCCGGGACAGGGGGCATCTACGAGCAGTACTTC. Translated: CSSGTGGIYEQYF.

This chain links TRBV12-3 or TRBV12-4 with TRBJ2-7; D remains ambiguous. V lost 3 bases, J lost 3 bases, and 9 bases lay in between. The CDR3 spans 13 residues. CDR3 sequence: CASSLNQVYEQYF. As DNA, the CDR3 is TGTGCCAGCAGTTTGAATCAGGTCTACGAGCAGTACTTC.

The V gene is TRBV5-1, the J gene TRBJ1-4; a possible D gene is TRBD1 (5 bases). The V and J ends lost 0 bases and 0 bases respectively, with 12 bases between them. The CDR3 is 17 residues long. The V gene's germline CDR1 is SGHRS and CDR2 YFSETQ. The CDR3 protein is CASSLEGLGATNEKLFF. The CDR3 DNA reads TGCGCCAGCAGCTTGGAGGGGTTGGGAGCAACTAATGAAAAACTGTTTTTT.

This clonotype has ten or more counts. V is TRBV7-9 and J is TRBJ1-1; no clear D. Trimming pared 4 bases from V and 7 bases from J, leaving 13 bases between. The CDR3 contains 13 residues. Germline CDR1 SEHNR, CDR2 FQNEAQ (reference sequence). This chain's CDR3 is CASSSTENGEAFF. CDR3 DNA sequence: TGTGCCAGCAGCTCTACAGAAAACGGTGAAGCTTTCTTT.

The V gene is TRBV14, the J gene TRBJ2-5; D gene ambiguous. The germline CDR1 and CDR2 sequences are SGHDN and FVKESK. Trimming shortened V by 0 bases and J by 5 bases, and 13 bases separated the two germline ends. CDR3 size: 15 residues. CDR3 nucleotide sequence: TGTGCCAGCAGCCAAGATCAATCCAGTTATGAGACCCAGTACTTC. This sequence encodes CASSQDQSSYETQYF. The variable domain in full, completed from reference TRBV14 and TRBJ2-5, reads EAGVTQFPSHSVIEKGQTVTLRCDPISGHDNLYWYRRVMGKEIKFLLHFVKESKQDESGMPNNRFLAERTGGTYSTLKVQPAELEDSGVYFCASSQDQSSYETQYFGPGTRLLVL.

This sequence joins TRBV7-8 and TRBJ2-7, with D perhaps TRBD1 (7 bases). In germline, CDR1 is SGHVS, CDR2 FQNEAQ. CDR3 length: 14 residues. V lost 10 bases and J lost 1, with 17 bases in between. The CDR3, as DNA: TGTGCCACCTGGGCGGGACAGCCATCCTACGAGCAGTACTTC. Amino acid sequence: CATWAGQPSYEQYF.

Worth noting for this clonotype: This clone may be a read error of a much larger clone one base away. This chain links TRBV7-8 with TRBJ1-4, with a tentative D call TRBD1 (5 bases). Deletions cut 3 bases from V and 6 bases from J, with 11 bases between. Germline values: CDR1 SGHVS, CDR2 FQNEAQ. This CDR3 comprises 14 residues. The CDR3: CASSLTDRDEKLFF. The DNA of the CDR3 is TGTGCCAGCAGCTTGACAGATAGGGATGAAAAACTGTTTTTT.

The rearrangement joins TRBV15 to TRBJ2-3; tentatively, D is TRBD2 (6 bases). From germline, CDR1 is LNHNV and CDR2 YYDKDF (reference sequence). V lost 1 base and J lost 8, with 10 bases in between. The CDR3 has 13 residues. DNA for the CDR3: TGTGCCACCAGCAGAGGGGGGGTGGTTACGCAGTATTTT. It codes for CATSRGGVVTQYF.

The sample holds many counts of this clonotype. The CDR3 sequence is CSATPTVNTEAFF. CDR3 DNA sequence: TGCAGTGCTACACCTACAGTGAACACTGAAGCTTTCTTT. V gene TRBV20-1 combines with J gene TRBJ1-1; D remains ambiguous. This CDR3 spans 13 amino acids. Trimming shortened V by 4 bases and J by 0 bases, and 9 bases separated the two germline ends. The germline CDR1 and CDR2 sequences are DFQATT and SNEGSKA (reference sequence).

The V gene is TRBV11-2, the J gene TRBJ2-5, with a weak D call TRBD1 (5 bases). The V and J ends lost 7 bases and 4 bases respectively, with 13 bases between them. The CDR3 is 13 residues long. Germline V gene lookup returns CDR1 SGHAT and CDR2 FQNNGV. The CDR3 bases are TGTGCCAGCACCCCTCCAGGGATAGAGACCCAGTACTTC. The encoded protein is CASTPPGIETQYF.

Of note for this clonotype: This CDR3 is missing its conserved last phenylalanine or tryptophan, likely due to a read error. The chain joins TRBV7-2 to TRBJ2-7; D unclear. This CDR3 spans 12 amino acids. Trimming removed 5 bases at V and 4 bases at J, with 9 bases between. Germline-derived CDR1 and CDR2 are SGHTA and FQGNSA. The CDR3 loop reads CASSPTGYEQYL. CDR3 coding DNA: TGTGCCAGCAGCCCGACCGGTTACGAGCAGTACCTC.

V and J are TRBV4-1 and TRBJ2-5; 7 bases fit TRBD1. The trim removed 4 bases at V and 5 bases at J, leaving 7 bases unmatched. Germline lookup yields CDR1 MGHRA and CDR2 YSYEKL. CDR3 length equals 14 residues. The CDR3 region is CASSLIGQAETQYF. The DNA for the CDR3 is TGCGCCAGCAGCCTCATAGGACAGGCTGAGACCCAGTACTTC.

The table lists this clonotype with a few counts. The V and J genes are TRBV7-3 and TRBJ1-1; D is possibly TRBD1 (5 bases). The CDR3 runs to 15 residues. With 5 bases removed from V and 0 bases from J, the gap between germline ends came to 13 bases. CDR1 and CDR2 (germline): SGHTA, FQGTGA. The CDR3: CASSGGSSMNTEAFF. The CDR3 DNA sequence: TGTGCCAGCAGCGGGGGGAGTTCGATGAACACTGAAGCTTTCTTT. Full variable domain (outside the CDR3, taken from reference TRBV7-3 and TRBJ1-1): GAGVSQTPSNKVTEKGKYVELRCDPISGHTALYWYRQSLGQGPEFLIYFQGTGAADDSGLPNDRFFAVRPEGSVSTLKIQRTERGDSAVYLCASSGGSSMNTEAFFGQGTRLTVV.

The V call is TRBV7-9, the J call TRBJ2-5; 11 nucleotides line up with TRBD1. CDR3 length equals 16 residues. Germline CDR1 reads SEHNR; CDR2 reads FQNEAQ (reference sequence). The V gene end was trimmed by 5 bases and the J gene end by 4 bases; junction bases not matched to a gene: 9. CDR3 in DNA: TGTGCCAGCAGCCCACCGGACAGGGGGCTGATAGAGACCCAGTACTTC. This sequence encodes CASSPPDRGLIETQYF.

The V and J genes are TRBV14 and TRBJ1-1; no clear D. Germline CDR1 is SGHDN and CDR2 is FVKESK. The V end was cut by 1 base, the J end by 10 bases, with 13 bases between. This CDR3 region has 13 residues. The CDR3 coding sequence is TGTGCCAGCAGCCAAGTCACCGCAAGAGGAGCTTTCTTT. Encoded protein: CASSQVTARGAFF. Full variable domain (missing parts from reference TRBV14 and TRBJ1-1): EAGVTQFPSHSVIEKGQTVTLRCDPISGHDNLYWYRRVMGKEIKFLLHFVKESKQDESGMPNNRFLAERTGGTYSTLKVQPAELEDSGVYFCASSQVTARGAFFGQGTRLTVV.

Ten or more counts support this clonotype. This sequence joins TRBV7-2 and TRBJ2-5; the D gene is possibly TRBD2 (6 bases). The CDR3 loop spans 14 amino acids. V gave up 5 bases and J gave up 5 bases, with 15 bases separating them. Germline CDR1 and CDR2: SGHTA and FQGNSA. The CDR3 is CASSLGEVRETQYF. CDR3 DNA sequence: TGTGCCAGCAGCCTAGGGGAGGTACGGGAGACCCAGTACTTC.

This clonotype has a count of ten or more. The chain joins TRBV7-2 to TRBJ1-6; 8 nucleotides line up with TRBD1. This CDR3 has 17 residues. The J segment lost 2 bases and the V segment lost 5 bases, leaving 8 bases of the junction unmatched. Germline CDR1 is SGHTA and CDR2 is FQGNSA. The CDR3: CASSPRGQGPYNSPLHF. In DNA, the CDR3 is TGTGCCAGCAGCCCCCGAGGACAGGGCCCCTATAATTCACCCCTCCACTTT.

This clonotype was observed many times. The chain links TRBV24-1 to TRBJ1-1, with 8 bases fitting TRBD1. CDR1 KGHDR and CDR2 SFDVKD come from the germline V gene. This CDR3 is built from 15 residues. After removal of 2 bases from V and 4 bases from J, the junction contained 5 bases not matched to a gene. In nucleotides, the CDR3 is TGTGCCACCAGTGATTCAGGGGGCGGGAGCACTGAAGCTTTCTTT. Translation gives CATSDSGGGSTEAFF.

This clonotype was recorded a few times. The J gene is TRBJ1-6, the V gene TRBV6-6; 10 bases map to TRBD1. Germline V gives CDR1 MNHNY, CDR2 SVGAGI (reference sequence). CDR3 length: 15 residues. V shed 4 bases, J shed 7 bases, and the junction held 4 bases outside the gene matches. The CDR3: CASSSPGQGNSPLHF. The DNA of the CDR3 is TGTGCCAGCAGTTCCCCGGGACAGGGGAATTCACCCCTCCACTTT.

This clonotype has a handful of counts. J is TRBJ1-1 and V is TRBV12-3 or TRBV12-4; TRBD1 matches 7 bases. Trimming cost V 4 bases and J 5 bases; bases outside gene matches: 10. This CDR3 is built from 15 residues. CDR3 sequence: CASSSGQFRWTEAFF. The DNA for the CDR3 is TGTGCCAGCAGTTCGGGACAGTTTAGATGGACTGAAGCTTTCTTT.

Comments on this clonotype: This clone may be a read error of a much larger clone one base away. V usage is TRBV29-1 and J usage is TRBJ2-7, with TRBD1 identical over 10 bases. Germline V CDR1 and CDR2: SQVTM, ANQGSEA. The CDR3 is made up of 14 amino acids. V lost 3 bases, J lost 2 bases, and 4 bases stayed unmatched. The CDR3 bases are TGCAGCGTTGATGGGGGACAGGGGACCTACGAGCAGTACTTC. This codes for CSVDGGQGTYEQYF.

The sample holds a few counts of this clonotype. The chain combines TRBV20-1 with TRBJ2-2; tentatively, D is TRBD1 (6 bases). The CDR3 covers 13 residues. Germline CDR1 reads DFQATT; CDR2 reads SNEGSKA (reference sequence). With 1 base removed from V and 6 bases from J, the gap between germline ends came to 9 bases. The CDR3 DNA follows: TGCAGTGCTAGAGTTGAGGGGGCCGGGGAGCTGTTTTTT. Its translation is CSARVEGAGELFF.

This clonotype was counted once. At one boundary the junction diverges from the germline segment, which might be a read error. The chain uses TRBV29-1 and TRBJ2-6, with TRBD1 matching over 8 bases. The CDR3 sequence is 14 residues long. Germline V lookup: CDR1 SQVTM, CDR2 ANQGSEA. CDR3 in amino acids: CSVARPGGTNTEAF. DNA of the CDR3: TGCAGCGTTGCTAGGCCAGGGGGCACGAACACTGAAGCTTTC.

This clonotype has a count of ten or more. The chain couples TRBV19 to TRBJ2-2; D gene unclear. The CDR3 covers 13 residues. Germline V gene lookup returns CDR1 LNHDA and CDR2 SQIVND (reference sequence). Trimming left V 1 base short and J 1 base short, with 1 base between. The CDR3 reads CASSIGNTGELFF. The CDR3 DNA reads TGTGCCAGTAGTATAGGGAACACCGGGGAGCTGTTTTTT.

This clonotype was picked up many times. The chain employs TRBV20-1 and TRBJ1-1, with a tentative D call TRBD1 (5 bases). The CDR3 runs to 8 residues. Germline CDR1 reads DFQATT; CDR2 reads SNEGSKA (reference sequence). The V end was cut by 6 bases, the J end by 13 bases, with 9 bases between. CDR3: CSAPGGFF. DNA of the CDR3: TGCAGTGCCCCTGGGGGTTTCTTT.

In this sample, this clonotype turned up a few times. This rearrangement joins TRBV13 to TRBJ2-7; D gene unclear. The CDR3 is 11 amino acids. V dropped 9 bases and J dropped 5 bases, with 11 bases sitting between them. Germline V gene data show CDR1 as PRHDT and CDR2 as FYEKMQ (reference sequence). CDR3 coding DNA: TGTGCCAGTAGTGGAGAGGACGAGCAGTACTTC. It specifies CASSGEDEQYF.